This T cell receptor (beta chain) originates from a study of blood T cells in healthy people across ages. The study's findings and limits: A conclusive naive versus antigen-experienced comparison was prevented by the unsorted PBMCs.

This clonotype has just a few counts. Its antigen remains unidentified. With a J-beta primer mix and a sample-barcoded 5' primer, a second PCR ran about 7 to 12 cycles. Carrying 12 random nucleotides, a template-switch adaptor labeled each individual cDNA molecule. MiXCR was run by TCRdb on the 5' RACE reads, yielding one entry per CDR3 protein. The table has about 640,000 distinct CDR3 sequences, about 54% seen once. Trimming left V 1 base short and J 2 bases short, with 15 bases between. Germline CDR1 reads SGHRS; CDR2 reads YFSETQ. The CDR3 spans 16 residues. The donors, healthy Caucasians from Russia, were aged roughly 6 to 100.

The TCR originated in a man in his sixties in good health. Sample: blood. V gene TRBV5-1 combines with J gene TRBJ2-5; D remains unclear. The CDR3 nucleotides read TGCGCCAGCAGCTTGTCGGGCTCTAGACCTCAAGAGACCCAGTACTTC. Translation: CASSLSGSRPQETQYF.